These 24 T cell receptor beta chains originate from one sample sequenced in a study of OX40 agonist ivuxolimab in advanced cancers. Clones were sequenced by immunoSEQ multiplex PCR, and TCRdb holds only the in-frame ones, with some missing. The table lists around 84,000 clones, about 93% of them singletons, with around 10% in the top ten. The source material was CD4+ or CD8+ T cells sorted from blood, sampled in a trial of the OX40 agonist ivuxolimab. These receptors were obtained from an adult with an advanced solid tumor such as melanoma, head and neck, liver or kidney cancer.

This chain connects TRBV19 to TRBJ1-4; D is perhaps TRBD1 (5 bases). This CDR3 contains 20 residues. Germline CDR1 is LNHDA and CDR2 is SQIVND (reference sequence). V was cut by 5 bases and J by 0 bases, with 25 bases left in between. CDR3 DNA sequence: TGTGCCAGTAGTTCCGTCTCTGCCTGGGGCGAGGGTTCAACTAATGAAAAACTGTTTTTT. This sequence encodes CASSSVSAWGEGSTNEKLFF.

In its sample, this clone was seen once. The rearrangement joins TRBV2 to TRBJ2-5; D unresolved. This CDR3 spans 16 amino acids. In germline, CDR1 is SNHLY, CDR2 FYNNEI. V dropped 3 bases and J dropped 4 bases, with 18 bases sitting between them. For the CDR3, the DNA is TGTGCCAGCAGTGATGAGCAAGCAGGCCCCGCAGAGACCCAGTACTTC. It is translated as CASSDEQAGPAETQYF.

The chain couples TRBV7-6 to TRBJ2-2; 9 bases fit TRBD2. There are 16 residues in the CDR3. The V and J ends lost 5 bases and 0 bases, in that order; junction bases with no gene match: 4. CDR1 SGHVS and CDR2 FNYEAQ come from the germline V gene. Written as DNA, the CDR3 is TGTGCCAGCAGCCCCCCTAGCGGGACGAACACCGGGGAGCTGTTTTTT. Amino acid sequence: CASSPPSGTNTGELFF.

The rearrangement joins TRBV4-2 to TRBJ1-1; D may be TRBD1 (5 bases). This CDR3 is 14 amino acids long. Germline V gene lookup returns CDR1 LGHNA and CDR2 YNFKEQ. V shed 11 bases and J shed 1 base, with 17 bases lying between them. DNA of the CDR3: TGTGCCGTCGGGGGAGGGGCTGGGAACACTGAAGCTTTCTTT. It is translated as CAVGGGAGNTEAFF.

The CDR3 reads CASSPDRAQDTQYF. DNA for the CDR3: TGTGCCAGCAGCCCCGACAGGGCCCAAGATACGCAGTATTTT. The chain joins TRBV28 to TRBJ2-3, with TRBD1 matching 7 bases. The CDR3 covers 14 residues. Germline CDR1 MDHEN, CDR2 SYDVKM. V shed 6 bases, J shed 5 bases, and the junction held 8 bases outside the gene matches.

The chain is built from TRBV27 and TRBJ2-1; D might be TRBD2 (5 bases). From germline, CDR1 is MNHEY and CDR2 SMNVEV (reference sequence). Trimming took off 5 bases at V and 6 bases at J, with 14 bases between the two ends. The length of the CDR3 is 14 residues. CDR3 sequence (DNA): TGTGCCAGCAGTCCCCGGACTGGAATCAATGAGCAGTTCTTC. Protein product: CASSPRTGINEQFF.

The chain couples TRBV7-2 to TRBJ2-1; 10 bases are a match to TRBD2. V gave up 6 bases and J gave up 2 bases; unmatched junction bases: 1. CDR1 and CDR2 from the germline V gene are SGHTA and FQGNSA. The CDR3 extends over 14 amino acids. CDR3 sequence (DNA): TGTGCCAGCAGAACTAGCGGGACCTACAATGAGCAGTTCTTC. Translation: CASRTSGTYNEQFF.

The chain uses TRBV7-3 and TRBJ1-1, with D possibly being TRBD1 (6 bases). From germline, CDR1 is SGHTA and CDR2 FQGTGA. With 5 bases removed from V and 0 bases from J, the gap between germline ends came to 19 bases. The CDR3 spans 17 residues. The CDR3 here is CASSLKRQGRVNTEAFF. The CDR3 nucleotides are TGTGCCAGCAGCCTAAAGCGGCAGGGGCGGGTGAACACTGAAGCTTTCTTT.

This chain connects TRBV9 to TRBJ2-3, with 7 bases matching TRBD2. The V gene's germline CDR1 is SGDLS and CDR2 YYNGEE. The CDR3 length is 16 residues. J was trimmed by 0 bases and V by 2 bases; bases with no gene match: 6. CDR3 sequence (DNA): TGTGCCAGCAGCGTCGGGGGGAGTGGGAGCACAGATACGCAGTATTTT. Encoded protein: CASSVGGSGSTDTQYF.

The chain carries TRBV7-9 and TRBJ1-4; D is ambiguous. Germline V lookup: CDR1 SEHNR, CDR2 FQNEAQ (reference sequence). The CDR3 has 14 amino acids. V shed 5 bases and J shed 7 bases, with 14 bases lying between them. The chain's CDR3 is CASSHYREPEKLFF. The CDR3, as DNA: TGTGCCAGCAGCCATTACCGGGAACCTGAAAAACTGTTTTTT.

This rearrangement joins TRBV7-9 to TRBJ2-7; 10 bases fit TRBD1. Trimming removed 5 bases from V and 4 bases from J; junction bases left unmatched: 5. The CDR3 extends over 14 amino acids. CDR1 is SEHNR and CDR2 is FQNEAQ in the germline V gene (reference sequence). This CDR3 is CASSPTGGVYEQYF. The CDR3 nucleotides are TGTGCCAGCAGCCCGACAGGGGGCGTGTACGAGCAGTACTTC.

The V gene is TRBV7-8, the J gene TRBJ2-1, with 11 bases that match TRBD2. The germline gives CDR1 SGHVS, CDR2 FQNEAQ. The CDR3 is made up of 16 amino acids. J lost 8 bases, V lost 0 bases, and 6 bases had no gene match. This chain's CDR3 is CASSLAALAGVDEQFF. Here the CDR3 DNA reads TGTGCCAGCAGCTTAGCGGCACTAGCGGGAGTGGATGAGCAGTTCTTC.

Turning to this clone: This same CDR3 is encoded by further DNA sequences in the sample. This rearrangement joins TRBV27 to TRBJ2-7; D uncertain. V was shortened by 2 bases and J by 1 base, with 6 bases between the two germline ends. Germline CDR1 MNHEY, CDR2 SMNVEV (reference sequence). This CDR3 is built from 13 residues. The CDR3 protein is CASSLGKSYEQYF. CDR3 sequence (DNA): TGTGCCAGCAGTTTAGGCAAGTCCTACGAGCAGTACTTC.

The J gene is TRBJ1-5, the V gene TRBV5-8, with no clear D. Trimming shortened V by 0 bases and J by 1 base, and 14 bases separated the two germline ends. CDR3 length: 17 amino acids. The germline gives CDR1 SGHTS, CDR2 YDEGEE. The CDR3 reads CASSLGEGFSSNQPQHF. The CDR3 nucleotides read TGTGCCAGCAGCTTGGGTGAGGGTTTCTCCAGCAATCAGCCCCAGCATTTT. Full variable domain (outside the CDR3, taken from reference TRBV5-8 and TRBJ1-5): EAGVTQSPTHLIKTRGQQATLRCSPISGHTSVYWYQQALGLGLQFLLWYDEGEERNRGNFPPRFSGRQFPNYSSELNVNALELEDSALYLCASSLGEGFSSNQPQHFGDGTRLSIL.

The chain links TRBV4-3 to TRBJ2-7, with no clear D. V was trimmed by 5 bases and J by 0 bases, leaving 14 bases between them. Germline CDR1 reads LGHNA; CDR2 reads YSLEER. There are 15 residues in the CDR3. Here the CDR3 DNA reads TGCGCCAGCAGCGTCGATAGATTCGGCTCCTACGAGCAGTACTTC. Its protein is CASSVDRFGSYEQYF.

The V and J genes are TRBV7-3 and TRBJ2-7, with 7 bases fitting TRBD2. The junction had 6 bases not matched to a gene; V was cut back by 4 bases and J by 3 bases. The CDR3 loop spans 14 amino acids. Germline CDR1 and CDR2: SGHTA and FQGTGA. The CDR3 loop is CASSSSSGRYEQYF. For the CDR3, the DNA is TGTGCCAGCAGCTCGTCTAGCGGCCGCTACGAGCAGTACTTC.

The chain recombines TRBV7-2 with TRBJ2-7, with D possibly TRBD1 on 6 matching bases. The V end lost 4 bases, the J end lost 4 bases, and 17 bases lay between the germline ends. The CDR3 loop spans 15 amino acids. Germline V gene sequence: CDR1 SGHTA, CDR2 FQGNSA. The CDR3 reads CASSSTPGQSYEQYF. CDR3 in DNA: TGTGCCAGCAGCTCCACTCCGGGACAATCATACGAGCAGTACTTC. Looking up the rest from reference TRBV7-2 and TRBJ2-7 gives the full variable domain: GAGVSQSPSNKVTEKGKDVELRCDPISGHTALYWYRQSLGQGLEFLIYFQGNSAPDKSGLPSDRFSAERTGGSVSTLTIQRTQQEDSAVYLCASSSTPGQSYEQYFGPGTRLTVT.

The chain employs TRBV19 and TRBJ1-1; D is possibly TRBD1 (5 bases). V dropped 1 base and J dropped 10 bases, with 13 bases sitting between them. The CDR3 extends over 13 amino acids. The germline gives CDR1 LNHDA, CDR2 SQIVND (reference sequence). Here the CDR3 DNA reads TGTGCCAGTAGTATAGGAGGGCTTCAGGGAGCTTTCTTT. Amino acids: CASSIGGLQGAFF.

The J gene is TRBJ2-1, the V gene TRBV11-1; 8 nucleotides agree with TRBD2. Germline CDR1 SGHAT, CDR2 FQDESV (reference sequence). The CDR3 contains 18 residues. J lost 1 base, V lost 2 bases, and 10 bases had no gene match. CDR3 region: CASSLPSLLAESYNEQFF. As DNA, the CDR3 is TGTGCCAGCAGCTTACCATCCTTACTAGCGGAGTCCTACAATGAGCAGTTCTTC.

V and J are TRBV6-5 and TRBJ1-2; D perhaps matches TRBD1 (6 bases). Germline CDR1 reads MNHEY; CDR2 reads SVGAGI. This CDR3 comprises 15 residues. Trimming shortened V by 0 bases and J by 12 bases, and 20 bases separated the two germline ends. In nucleotides, the CDR3 is TGTGCCAGCAGTTACTCGATTTCTGGGGGCGGGGAGGACACCTTC. Encoded protein: CASSYSISGGGEDTF.

This chain links TRBV5-4 with TRBJ1-2, with D possibly TRBD1 on 5 matching bases. Trimming cost V 3 bases and J 3 bases, with 15 bases left between them. Germline CDR1 reads SGHNT; CDR2 reads YYREEE (reference sequence). The CDR3 is 15 amino acids. CDR3 in DNA: TGTGCCAGCAGCTCGACAGTCTCCCGAGACTATGGCTACACCTTC. Translating gives CASSSTVSRDYGYTF.

This clone appeared a few times. The chain employs TRBV15 and TRBJ1-2; 10 nucleotides line up with TRBD1. V dropped 1 base and J dropped 8; count of bases not matched to a gene: 7. The CDR3 loop spans 15 amino acids. The germline CDR1 and CDR2 sequences are LNHNV and YYDKDF (reference sequence). The CDR3 loop reads CATSRGTGGMEGYTF. CDR3 sequence (DNA): TGTGCCACCAGCAGAGGGACAGGGGGGATGGAGGGCTACACCTTC.

V usage is TRBV20-1 and J usage is TRBJ2-7; no clear D. Germline CDR1 is DFQATT and CDR2 is SNEGSKA (reference sequence). Trimming stripped 3 bases from V and 1 base from J, with 4 bases between. This CDR3 is built from 11 residues. The CDR3 nucleotides read TGCAGTGCTAGGGTTTCCTACGAGCAGTACTTC. This sequence encodes CSARVSYEQYF.

The chain is built from TRBV4-2 and TRBJ2-7; D gene ambiguous. The CDR3 has 14 residues. The germline gives CDR1 LGHNA, CDR2 YNFKEQ. V gave up 0 bases and J gave up 5 bases, with 11 bases separating them. This chain's CDR3 is CASSQEPGLDEQYF. The CDR3 bases are TGTGCCAGCAGCCAAGAGCCCGGATTGGACGAGCAGTACTTC.